This TCR beta chain derives from a study of CD8+ T cells in alopecia areata. Turning to the study itself: Skin was taken from approximately 6-12-month-old C3H/HeJ graft donors that had spontaneous alopecia and grafted onto approximately 7-10-week-old female C3H/HeJ mice. Study-wide findings and caveats: Among the cells sequenced in scalp samples are also the resident alphabeta T cells of normal skin.

Extraction and reverse transcription of RNA yielded cDNA as the sequencing template. Using immunoSEQ multiplex PCR, the repertoire was profiled, and TCRdb retains in-frame clones only, with some absent. The data show some 110,000 clones, with none appearing a single time. This clone was detected only a few times. Its target is not known. Gene labels here are mouse ones. The sequence was collected from a C3H/HeJ mouse with alopecia areata. These mice share the MHC haplotype H2-k. The material sequenced was lesional skin.

The sequenced CDR3 bases are TGTGCCAGCAGCGGGACAGGGTTGCATGCT. Translation gives CASSGTGLHA. The whole CDR3 protein is CASSGTGLHAEQFF. This chain links TRBV19 with TRBJ2-1, with 9 bases identical to TRBD1. The CDR3 goes on 4 residues after the read ends, and that part is filled in from the germline J gene. The CDR3 length is 14 residues. Germline CDR1 FNHDT, CDR2 SITEND (reference sequence). V lost 5 bases and J lost 5; bases outside the gene matches: 5.